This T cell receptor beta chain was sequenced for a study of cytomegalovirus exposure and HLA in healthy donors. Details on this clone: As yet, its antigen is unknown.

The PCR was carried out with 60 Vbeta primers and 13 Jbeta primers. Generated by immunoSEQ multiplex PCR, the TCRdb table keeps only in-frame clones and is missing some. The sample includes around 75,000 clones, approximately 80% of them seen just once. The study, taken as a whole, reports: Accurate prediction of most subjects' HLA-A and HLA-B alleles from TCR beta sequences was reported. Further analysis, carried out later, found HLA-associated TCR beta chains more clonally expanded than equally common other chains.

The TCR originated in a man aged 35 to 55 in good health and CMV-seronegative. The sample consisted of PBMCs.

The CDR3 sequence is CASSLGGDSYNSPLHF. The CDR3 nucleotides read TGTGCCAGCAGCTTGGGGGGGGACTCCTATAATTCACCCCTCCACTTT. The V and J genes are TRBV5-6 and TRBJ1-6, with D perhaps TRBD1 (5 bases). Germline V CDR1 and CDR2: SGHDT, YYEEEE. V lost 0 bases, J lost 0 bases, and 7 bases lay in between. The CDR3 has 16 residues.